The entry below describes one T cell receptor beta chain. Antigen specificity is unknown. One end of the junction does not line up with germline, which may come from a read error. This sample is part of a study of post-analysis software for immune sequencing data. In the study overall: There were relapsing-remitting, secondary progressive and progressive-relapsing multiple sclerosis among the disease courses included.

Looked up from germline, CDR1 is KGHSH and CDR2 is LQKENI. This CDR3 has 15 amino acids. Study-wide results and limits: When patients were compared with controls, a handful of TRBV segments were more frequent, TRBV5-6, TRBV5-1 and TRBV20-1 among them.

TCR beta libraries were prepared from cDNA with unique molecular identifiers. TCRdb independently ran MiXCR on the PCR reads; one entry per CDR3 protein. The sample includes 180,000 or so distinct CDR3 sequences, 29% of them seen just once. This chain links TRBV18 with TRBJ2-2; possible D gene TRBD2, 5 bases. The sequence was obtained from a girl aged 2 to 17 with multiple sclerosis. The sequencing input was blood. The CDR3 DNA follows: TGTGCCAGCTCACCACCGCGCCGGGCTGTCGGGGAACTGTTTTTT. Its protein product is CASSPPRRAVGELFF.